A single sample is the source of the 2 T cell receptor beta chains below, sequenced in a study of control samples from healthy donors and cancer patients. Generated by immunoSEQ multiplex PCR, the TCRdb table keeps only in-frame clones and is missing some. The sample gives some 120,000 clones, 70% to 90% of which show up once; more than 2.5% is in the top ten. The sequencing sample was made of blood. The source of these receptors is a man aged 50-59 years in good health.

The chain joins TRBV3-1 (or the pseudogene TRBV3-2) to TRBJ2-2, with D unclear. Trimming removed 3 bases at V and 5 bases at J, with 7 bases between. The CDR3 runs to 13 residues. Germline V gives CDR1 LGHDT, CDR2 YNNKEL (reference sequence). The CDR3 spells CASSHSMTGELFF. The CDR3 DNA reads as TGTGCCAGCAGCCATAGTATGACCGGGGAGCTGTTTTTT.

The chain uses TRBV7-2 and TRBJ2-1; 11 bases line up with TRBD2. CDR3 size: 15 residues. With 1 base clipped from V and 10 bases from J, the junction kept 6 bases outside the gene matches. Per germline, CDR1 SGHTA and CDR2 FQGNSA. For the CDR3, the DNA is TGTGCCAGCAGCTTAGGCTCTAGCGGGGGGTACGAGCAGTTCTTC. Its protein product is CASSLGSSGGYEQFF.